This T cell receptor (beta chain) was obtained from a study of cytomegalovirus exposure and HLA in healthy donors. Study-wide points: The CMV antigen specificity of a few CMV-associated chains was confirmed through in vitro analysis. It was about 180 TCR beta chains that were listed as cytomegalovirus-associated.

TCRdb keeps only in-frame clones here, not all; method: immunoSEQ multiplex PCR. Seen here are under 200,000 clones, roughly 86% observed once, and the top ten hold around 3.8%. Remarks on this clone: Its specificity is not known.

This CDR3 contains 18 residues. Germline values: CDR1 MGHRA, CDR2 YSYEKL. The junction had 18 bases not matched to a gene; V was cut back by 4 bases and J by 3 bases. The material sequenced was PBMCs. The chain links TRBV4-1 to TRBJ2-7, with 7 bases fitting TRBD2. The clonotype comes from a man younger than 35 in good health and CMV-seropositive. The CDR3 sequence is CASSPFLPTGLYFYEQYF. The CDR3 DNA reads as TGCGCCAGCAGCCCATTCCTACCCACGGGACTATATTTCTACGAGCAGTACTTC.